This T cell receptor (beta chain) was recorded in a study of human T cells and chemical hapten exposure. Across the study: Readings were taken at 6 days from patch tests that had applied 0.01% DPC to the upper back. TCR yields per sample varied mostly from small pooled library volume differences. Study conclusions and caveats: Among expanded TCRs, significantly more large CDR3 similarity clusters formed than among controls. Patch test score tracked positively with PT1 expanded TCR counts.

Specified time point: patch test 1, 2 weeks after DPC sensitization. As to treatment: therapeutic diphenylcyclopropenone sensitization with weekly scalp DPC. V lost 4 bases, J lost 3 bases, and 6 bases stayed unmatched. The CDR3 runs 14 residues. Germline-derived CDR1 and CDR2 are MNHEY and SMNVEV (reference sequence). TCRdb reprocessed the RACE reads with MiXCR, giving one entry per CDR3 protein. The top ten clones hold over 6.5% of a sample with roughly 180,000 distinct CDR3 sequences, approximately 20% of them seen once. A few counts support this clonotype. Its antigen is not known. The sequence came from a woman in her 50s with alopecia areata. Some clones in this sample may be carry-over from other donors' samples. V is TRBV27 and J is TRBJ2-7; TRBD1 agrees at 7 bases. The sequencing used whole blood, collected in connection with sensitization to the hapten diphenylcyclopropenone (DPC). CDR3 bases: TGTGCCAGCAGTTCACGGGACAGAGACTACGAGCAGTACTTC. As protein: CASSSRDRDYEQYF.